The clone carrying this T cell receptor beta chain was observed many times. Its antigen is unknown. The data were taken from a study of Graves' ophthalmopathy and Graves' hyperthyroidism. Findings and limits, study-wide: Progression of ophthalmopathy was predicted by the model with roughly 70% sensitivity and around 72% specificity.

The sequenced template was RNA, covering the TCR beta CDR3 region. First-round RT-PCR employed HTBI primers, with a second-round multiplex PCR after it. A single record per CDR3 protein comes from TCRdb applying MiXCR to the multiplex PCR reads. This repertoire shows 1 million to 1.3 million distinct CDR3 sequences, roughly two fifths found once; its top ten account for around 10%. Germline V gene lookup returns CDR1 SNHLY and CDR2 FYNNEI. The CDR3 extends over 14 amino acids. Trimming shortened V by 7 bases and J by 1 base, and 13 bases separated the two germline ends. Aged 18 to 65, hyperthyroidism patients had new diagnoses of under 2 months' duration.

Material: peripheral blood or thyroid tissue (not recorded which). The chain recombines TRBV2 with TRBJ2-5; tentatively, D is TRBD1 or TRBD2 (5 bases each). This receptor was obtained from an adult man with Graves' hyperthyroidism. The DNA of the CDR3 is TGTGCCAGCAAGAGAGGGGTAGGCCAAGAGACCCAGTACTTC. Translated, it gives CASKRGVGQETQYF. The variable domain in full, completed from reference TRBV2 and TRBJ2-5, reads EPEVTQTPSHQVTQMGQEVILRCVPISNHLYFYWYRQILGQKVEFLVSFYNNEISEKSEIFDDQFSVERPDGSNFTLKIRSTKLEDSAMYFCASKRGVGQETQYFGPGTRLLVL.